This T cell receptor beta chain was identified in a study of blood T cell repertoires in COVID-19. Overall study: The United States, Italy and Spain were the sources of the acute and convalescent COVID-19 samples.

The CDR3 extends over 14 amino acids. Germline lookup yields CDR1 MNHEY and CDR2 SMNVEV (reference sequence). V was clipped by 3 bases and J by 0 bases, with 9 bases between them. Sequencing used immunoSEQ multiplex PCR; TCRdb keeps in-frame clones, though not all of them. The table lists roughly 300,000 clones, about nine tenths of them singletons. Cohort 3 donors counted as recovered after two negative PCRs, clearance, or resolved symptoms. This clonotype was obtained from a woman between 18 and 29 years old who had recovered from COVID-19. The sequencing input was PBMCs or T cells enriched from blood (not recorded which). V gene TRBV27 combines with J gene TRBJ2-7; D gene ambiguous. The CDR3 here is CASSLTLNSYEQYF. As DNA, the CDR3 is TGTGCCAGCAGTTTGACACTTAACTCCTACGAGCAGTACTTC.